This TCR beta chain was captured by sequencing in a study of STAT5B mutations in CD4+ large granular lymphocyte leukemia. Only in-frame clones appear in the TCRdb table, and some are missing; sequencing was by immunoSEQ multiplex PCR. In the table there are about 37,000 clones, around 90% of which are singletons. The source material was CD4+ T cells from blood buffy coats. The TCR sequence derives from a human donor in good health.

The CDR3 reads CASSEDGRRDTEAFF. CDR3 DNA: TGTGCCAGCAGCGAGGACGGTCGGAGGGACACTGAAGCTTTCTTT. The rearrangement uses TRBV2 and TRBJ1-1; D is uncertain. In germline, CDR1 is SNHLY, CDR2 FYNNEI. Trimming stripped 6 bases from V and 3 bases from J, with 17 bases between. The CDR3 has 15 residues.